This entry features one T cell receptor beta chain sequence. J lost 5 bases, V lost 7 bases, and 9 bases had no gene match. CDR1 is SNHLY and CDR2 is FYNNEI in the germline V gene. The CDR3 has 14 amino acids. Those enrolled in Seattle joined during active infection and were followed longitudinally afterward. Study processing details: Researchers report that nucleated cell counts were estimated from reference gene primer amplification. The protocol was immunoSEQ multiplex PCR, while the TCRdb copy is restricted to in-frame clones and leaves out a portion. Clone size and V and J calls were adopted from that table, with D and trimming inferred from the DNA. The table lists roughly 410,000 clones, about 91% of them singletons, with roughly 1.4% in the top ten. The record originates from a study of blood T cell repertoires in COVID-19. Study-level background: Sites across the United States, Italy and Spain contributed samples from acute and convalescent COVID-19. PBMCs, B-cell-depleted T cells, or T cells provided the cDNA or gDNA that made up the material.

Sequenced: peripheral blood. This chain connects TRBV2 to TRBJ2-3; 7 bases agree with TRBD1. This TCR derives from a woman between 40 and 55 years old with COVID-19, enrolled during active disease. CDR3 nucleotides: TGTGCCAGCATCCAGGTCAGGGGGATAGATACGCAGTATTTT. This codes for CASIQVRGIDTQYF. The variable domain in full, completed from reference TRBV2 and TRBJ2-3, reads EPEVTQTPSHQVTQMGQEVILRCVPISNHLYFYWYRQILGQKVEFLVSFYNNEISEKSEIFDDQFSVERPDGSNFTLKIRSTKLEDSAMYFCASIQVRGIDTQYFGPGTRLTVL.